One sample yielded the 29 T cell receptor beta chains listed below, sequenced in a study of shared clonotypes between healthy human individuals. Generated by immunoSEQ multiplex PCR, the TCRdb table keeps only in-frame clones and is missing some. In the table there are approximately 940,000 clones, 76% of which are singletons. Sequencing was performed on memory CD4+ T cells sorted from blood. The subset denotes: CD45RA-negative fraction. The receptors shown here come from a man between 18 and 35 years old in good health.

This chain joins TRBV7-2 and TRBJ2-7, with 10 bases matching TRBD2. The CDR3 has 16 amino acids. Looked up from germline, CDR1 is SGHTA and CDR2 is FQGNSA. The junction had 9 bases not matched to a gene; V was cut back by 4 bases and J by 3 bases. As DNA, the CDR3 is TGTGCCAGCAGCTGGAGAAGCGGGAGGGAGGGCTACGAGCAGTACTTC. This sequence encodes CASSWRSGREGYEQYF.

This chain joins TRBV5-1 and TRBJ2-1, with D possibly TRBD2 on 5 matching bases. The V end lost 0 bases, the J end lost 0 bases, and 10 bases lay between the germline ends. The CDR3 is made up of 16 amino acids. Germline loops: CDR1 SGHRS, CDR2 YFSETQ. This chain's CDR3 is CASSLGEGSSYNEQFF. DNA of the CDR3: TGCGCCAGCAGCTTGGGCGAGGGAAGCTCCTACAATGAGCAGTTCTTC.

This chain links TRBV9 with TRBJ2-7; D uncertain. The CDR3 is made up of 14 amino acids. Trimming shortened V by 0 bases and J by 0 bases, and 7 bases separated the two germline ends. The germline gives CDR1 SGDLS, CDR2 YYNGEE. CDR3: CASSVELSSYEQYF. The DNA for the CDR3 is TGTGCCAGCAGCGTAGAACTAAGCTCCTACGAGCAGTACTTC. Based on the CDR3 plus reference TRBV9 and TRBJ2-7, the full variable domain is DSGVTQTPKHLITATGQRVTLRCSPRSGDLSVYWYQQSLDQGLQFLIQYYNGEERAKGNILERFSAQQFPDLHSELNLSSLELGDSALYFCASSVELSSYEQYFGPGTRLTVT.

The chain joins TRBV7-2 to TRBJ1-2, with unresolved D. From germline, CDR1 is SGHTA and CDR2 FQGNSA. The CDR3 is 12 residues long. V was clipped by 5 bases and J by 2 bases, with 6 bases between them. CDR3 DNA sequence: TGTGCCAGCAGCCACCGCAACTATGGCTACACCTTC. Protein sequence: CASSHRNYGYTF.

This sequence joins TRBV9 and TRBJ1-6, with TRBD1 matching 7 bases. V lost 4 bases, J lost 14 bases, and 15 bases stayed unmatched. Germline CDR1 and CDR2: SGDLS and YYNGEE. The length of the CDR3 is 15 residues. Here the CDR3 DNA reads TGTGCCAGCAGCCCAGGGACAGATCCCCGGTTCACCCTCCACTTT. Translating gives CASSPGTDPRFTLHF.

The chain's CDR3 is CASSLGTGGEKLFF. DNA of the CDR3: TGTGCCAGCTCACTTGGGACAGGCGGAGAAAAACTGTTTTTT. The V and J genes are TRBV18 and TRBJ1-4; TRBD1 matches at 8 bases. The CDR3 sequence is 14 residues long. Germline V gives CDR1 KGHSH, CDR2 LQKENI. Germline trimming cut 4 bases from V and 8 bases from J; bases unmatched to any gene: 6.

The gene calls are TRBV5-1 and TRBJ1-4; 8 nucleotides agree with TRBD1. Germline assignment: CDR1 SGHRS and CDR2 YFSETQ. The CDR3 has 15 residues. J gave up 6 bases and V 3 bases, and 7 bases lay outside the gene matches. CDR3: CASSSPDRGYEKLFF. The CDR3 DNA follows: TGCGCCAGCAGCTCACCCGACAGGGGTTATGAAAAACTGTTTTTT. Using reference TRBV5-1 and TRBJ1-4 for the parts outside the CDR3, the full variable domain is KAGVTQTPRYLIKTRGQQVTLSCSPISGHRSVSWYQQTPGQGLQFLFEYFSETQRNKGNFPGRFSGRQFSNSRSEMNVSTLELGDSALYLCASSSPDRGYEKLFFGSGTQLSVL.

V usage is TRBV6-6 and J usage is TRBJ1-1; the D is unclear. The germline V gene encodes CDR1 MNHNY and CDR2 SVGAGI (reference sequence). Between the trimmed V and J ends, which lost 2 bases and 3 bases, there was a span of 10 bases. This CDR3 is built from 14 residues. The CDR3 DNA sequence: TGTGCCAGCAGTTACGAATCGACTTACACTGAAGCTTTCTTT. As protein: CASSYESTYTEAFF.

This clone was picked up a small number of times. This chain connects TRBV7-2 to TRBJ1-6; D gene unclear. Trimming took off 1 base at V and 12 bases at J, with 10 bases between the two ends. Germline V gene lookup returns CDR1 SGHTA and CDR2 FQGNSA. CDR3 length: 13 amino acids. The CDR3 DNA follows: TGTGCCAGCAGCTTAGTACAGCTGGGACCCCTCCACTTT. This translates into CASSLVQLGPLHF.

About this clone itself: The sample has other DNA sequences that encode this CDR3 too. The J gene is TRBJ2-5, the V gene TRBV25-1; possibly TRBD1 for D (6 bases). The germline V gene encodes CDR1 MGHDK and CDR2 SYGVNS. CDR3 length equals 13 residues. V was pared by 2 bases and J by 4 bases, with 8 bases between. CDR3 sequence: CASSEGGRETQYF. In DNA, the CDR3 is TGTGCCAGCAGTGAAGGGGGCCGAGAGACCCAGTACTTC.

The rearrangement links TRBV2 to TRBJ2-1; D is ambiguous. V lost 7 bases and J lost 4, with 14 bases in between. Germline assignment: CDR1 SNHLY and CDR2 FYNNEI. The CDR3 loop spans 14 amino acids. In DNA, the CDR3 is TGTGCCAGCAACCGGCTTGCCCCTTACAATGAGCAGTTCTTC. This codes for CASNRLAPYNEQFF.

This clone has just one count. The CDR3 spells CASSLAWGSGANVLTF. Written as DNA, the CDR3 is TGCGCCAGCAGCCTGGCATGGGGGTCTGGGGCCAACGTCCTGACTTTC. J is TRBJ2-6 and V is TRBV4-3; D tentatively reads TRBD1 or TRBD2 (5 bases each). The CDR3 length is 16 residues. The V gene lost 4 bases and the J gene lost 1 base, with 11 bases spanning the gap. Germline V lookup: CDR1 LGHNA, CDR2 YSLEER.

The chain recombines TRBV6-1 with TRBJ1-1, with 9 bases lining up with TRBD1. Germline V gene sequence: CDR1 MNHNS, CDR2 SASEGT. The CDR3 loop spans 13 amino acids. V lost 5 bases, J lost 5 bases, and 3 bases stayed unmatched. The chain's CDR3 is CASSSDRGTEAFF. The CDR3, as DNA: TGTGCCAGCAGTTCCGACAGGGGGACTGAAGCTTTCTTT.

The rearrangement joins TRBV19 to TRBJ2-2; 8 bases fit TRBD1. CDR1 and CDR2 from the germline V gene are LNHDA and SQIVND (reference sequence). The J segment lost 1 base and the V segment lost 9 bases, leaving 7 bases of the junction unmatched. CDR3 length: 15 residues. The DNA for the CDR3 is TGTGCCAGCCGAGACAGGGGTAGGAACACCGGGGAGCTGTTTTTT. Its protein is CASRDRGRNTGELFF.

The chain uses TRBV5-5 and TRBJ2-5; a possible D gene is TRBD2 (6 bases). The V and J ends lost 7 bases and 3 bases respectively, with 16 bases between them. The V gene's germline CDR1 is SGHKS and CDR2 YYEKEE (reference sequence). The CDR3 sequence is 14 residues long. The CDR3 reads CASLTSGPKETQYF. DNA of the CDR3: TGTGCCAGCTTGACGAGCGGGCCGAAAGAGACCCAGTACTTC.

This chain joins TRBV20-1 and TRBJ1-1; D call uncertain. This CDR3 is 11 amino acids long. Between the trimmed V and J ends, which lost 2 bases and 4 bases, there was a span of 5 bases. The germline V gene has CDR1 DFQATT and CDR2 SNEGSKA (reference sequence). The CDR3 sequence is CSARTLTEAFF. The CDR3 bases are TGCAGTGCTAGAACACTCACTGAAGCTTTCTTT.

V is TRBV30 and J is TRBJ2-3; weak D call: TRBD1 (6 bases). CDR1 GTSNPN and CDR2 SVGIG come from the germline V gene (reference sequence). The CDR3 has 15 amino acids. V lost 5 bases and J lost 1, with 16 bases in between. The CDR3 protein is CAWEREQGGTDTQYF. CDR3 in DNA: TGTGCCTGGGAACGGGAACAGGGAGGCACAGATACGCAGTATTTT.

Details on this clone: Distinct nucleotide sequences in the sample also encode this CDR3. The gene calls are TRBV5-4 and TRBJ2-3; D unclear. The V end lost 1 base, the J end lost 0 bases, and 3 bases lay between the germline ends. The CDR3 loop spans 13 amino acids. Germline V gives CDR1 SGHNT, CDR2 YYREEE (reference sequence). CDR3 amino acids: CASSLFSTDTQYF. CDR3 coding DNA: TGTGCCAGCAGCTTGTTTAGCACAGATACGCAGTATTTT.

The chain recombines TRBV29-1 with TRBJ2-1; 8 positions match TRBD2. The CDR3 runs to 14 residues. The V and J ends lost 6 bases and 1 base, in that order; junction bases with no gene match: 5. Germline CDR1 is SQVTM and CDR2 is ANQGSEA. CDR3 DNA sequence: TGCAGCGTGGTTCGGGGGGGGTCCTACAATGAGCAGTTCTTC. The encoded protein is CSVVRGGSYNEQFF.

This chain connects TRBV4-1 to TRBJ1-1; D not resolved. The V gene's germline CDR1 is MGHRA and CDR2 YSYEKL. Trimming removed 1 base from V and 5 bases from J, with 17 bases in between. The CDR3 extends over 16 amino acids. The CDR3 region is CASSQGVGGSVTEAFF. The CDR3 nucleotides are TGCGCCAGCAGCCAAGGGGTGGGTGGGAGTGTGACTGAAGCTTTCTTT.

CDR3 protein: CAISATGGIDGYTF. The CDR3 DNA reads as TGTGCCATCAGTGCGACAGGGGGCATAGATGGCTACACCTTC. V and J are TRBV10-3 and TRBJ1-2, with TRBD1 matching over 10 bases. The J segment lost 6 bases and the V segment lost 4 bases, leaving 5 bases of the junction unmatched. Germline V gene sequence: CDR1 ENHRY, CDR2 SYGVKD. CDR3 length: 14 amino acids.

The V and J genes are TRBV28 and TRBJ1-5, with D hard to call. The CDR3 is 15 amino acids. V was pared by 3 bases and J by 6 bases, with 15 bases between. Germline V CDR1 and CDR2: MDHEN, SYDVKM. The CDR3 spells CASSFPDLSAQPQHF. The CDR3, as DNA: TGTGCCAGCAGTTTTCCAGACCTTTCCGCTCAGCCCCAGCATTTT.

V usage is TRBV25-1 and J usage is TRBJ2-5, with D possibly TRBD2 on 5 matching bases. This CDR3 is built from 14 residues. Germline-derived CDR1 and CDR2 are MGHDK and SYGVNS. V was pared by 1 base and J by 2 bases, with 8 bases between. This CDR3 is CASSESRGQETQYF. The CDR3 bases are TGTGCCAGCAGTGAATCCCGGGGACAAGAGACCCAGTACTTC.

The chain employs TRBV10-3 and TRBJ2-2; TRBD1 agrees at 8 bases. Trimming removed 10 bases from V and 2 bases from J; junction bases left unmatched: 6. The CDR3 is 14 residues long. The V gene's germline CDR1 is ENHRY and CDR2 SYGVKD. This chain's CDR3 is CATFDRGNTGELFF. CDR3 in DNA: TGTGCCACCTTCGACAGGGGAAACACCGGGGAGCTGTTTTTT.

This clone was picked up a small number of times. The rearrangement joins TRBV5-1 to TRBJ2-7, with TRBD2 identical over 10 bases. J lost 6 bases, V lost 2 bases, and 5 bases had no gene match. CDR1 and CDR2 from the germline V gene are SGHRS and YFSETQ. The CDR3 covers 14 residues. The CDR3 nucleotides read TGCGCCAGCAGCTTCAGCGGGAGGGCCGCCGAGCAGTACTTC. Translation: CASSFSGRAAEQYF.

The J gene is TRBJ2-3, the V gene TRBV11-2; possible D gene TRBD1, 6 bases. The V gene's germline CDR1 is SGHAT and CDR2 FQNNGV. Trimming removed 1 base from V and 3 bases from J, with 20 bases in between. The length of the CDR3 is 18 residues. The CDR3 sequence: CASSLGKLGQGKTDTQYF. CDR3 DNA: TGTGCCAGCAGCTTAGGAAAATTGGGGCAGGGGAAAACAGATACGCAGTATTTT.

The CDR3 reads CASSERGQPNQPQHF. CDR3 DNA sequence: TGTGCCAGCAGTGAAAGAGGGCAGCCCAATCAGCCCCAGCATTTT. The V call is TRBV2, the J call TRBJ1-5; D unclear. V was clipped by 2 bases and J by 3 bases, with 11 bases between them. Germline-derived CDR1 and CDR2 are SNHLY and FYNNEI. The CDR3 has 15 residues. Full variable domain (rest looked up from reference TRBV2 and TRBJ1-5): EPEVTQTPSHQVTQMGQEVILRCVPISNHLYFYWYRQILGQKVEFLVSFYNNEISEKSEIFDDQFSVERPDGSNFTLKIRSTKLEDSAMYFCASSERGQPNQPQHFGDGTRLSIL.

The V call is TRBV6-6, the J call TRBJ1-3; the D is unclear. Germline CDR1 MNHNY, CDR2 SVGAGI (reference sequence). V dropped 6 bases and J dropped 1 base, with 10 bases sitting between them. The CDR3 totals 14 residues. The CDR3 region has the DNA TGTGCCAGCAGGGCCCCGAGTTCTGGAAACACCATATATTTT. Its protein is CASRAPSSGNTIYF.

This clone came up a few times. The chain uses TRBV5-1 and TRBJ1-4; TRBD1 might be the D (5 bases). CDR1 is SGHRS and CDR2 is YFSETQ in the germline V gene. V was shortened by 0 bases and J by 3 bases, with 15 bases between the two germline ends. The CDR3 contains 17 residues. For the CDR3, the DNA is TGCGCCAGCAGCTTGGCTGGCGCGGGACGTTCTAATGAAAAACTGTTTTTT. Its protein is CASSLAGAGRSNEKLFF.